The clone carrying this T cell receptor (beta chain) was picked up a small number of times. This entry comes from a study of cytomegalovirus exposure and HLA in healthy donors. Both 60 Vbeta primers and 13 Jbeta primers went into the PCR. Data came from immunoSEQ multiplex PCR; TCRdb stores just in-frame clones and leaves some out. The data show tens of thousands of clones, approximately 78% seen once. The sample comprised PBMCs. The TCR originated in a man in his forties in good health and CMV-seronegative.

CDR3 residues: CASSSRPPTSGRATDTQYF. The CDR3, as DNA: TGTGCCAGCAGCTCCCGTCCTCCGACTAGCGGGAGGGCCACAGATACGCAGTATTTT. This chain connects TRBV11-2 to TRBJ2-3; 14 nucleotides line up with TRBD2. This CDR3 region has 19 residues. Germline V CDR1 and CDR2: SGHAT, FQNNGV. The V segment lost 4 bases and the J segment 2 bases; nucleotides outside the gene matches: 11.